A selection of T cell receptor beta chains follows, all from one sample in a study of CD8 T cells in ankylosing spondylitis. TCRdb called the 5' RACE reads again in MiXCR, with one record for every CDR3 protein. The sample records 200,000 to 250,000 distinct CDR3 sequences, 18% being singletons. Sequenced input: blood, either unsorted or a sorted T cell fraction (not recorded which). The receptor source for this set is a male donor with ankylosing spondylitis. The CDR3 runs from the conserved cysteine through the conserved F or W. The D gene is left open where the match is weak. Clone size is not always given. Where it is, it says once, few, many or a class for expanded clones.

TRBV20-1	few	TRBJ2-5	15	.	TGCAGTGCTACATACCAAGACTATTCCCAAGAGACCCAGTACTTC	CSATYQDYSQETQYF
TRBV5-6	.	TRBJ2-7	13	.	TGTGCCAGCAGCCCGGGCTCGATCTACGAGCAGTACTTC	CASSPGSIYEQYF
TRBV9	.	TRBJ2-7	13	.	TGTGCCAGCAGCGTAGATGAAGGGCGGGAGCAGTACTTC	CASSVDEGREQYF
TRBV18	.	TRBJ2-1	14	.	TGTGCCAGCTCAATCCGGGCCGACTACAATGAGCAGTTCTTC	CASSIRADYNEQFF
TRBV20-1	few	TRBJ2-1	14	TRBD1	TGCAGTGCTAAACAGGGGGCAGGTTACAATGAGCAGTTCTTC	CSAKQGAGYNEQFF
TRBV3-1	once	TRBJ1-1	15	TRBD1	TGTGCCAGCAGCCCCCGGGACAGCAAAAACACTGAAGCTTTCTTT	CASSPRDSKNTEAFF
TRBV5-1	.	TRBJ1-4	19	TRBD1	TGCGCCAGCAGCTTGGACCCCGGGACAGGGGGCTTAACTAATGAAAAACTGTTTTTT	CASSLDPGTGGLTNEKLFF
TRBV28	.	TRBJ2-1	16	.	TGTGCCAGCAGCCCCCTTGACAGGGAGGGTTTTGATGAGCAGTTCTTC	CASSPLDREGFDEQFF
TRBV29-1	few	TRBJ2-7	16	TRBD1	TGCAGCGTTGAAGGGGGAGAGGACAGGGGGTTCAACGAGCAGTACTTC	CSVEGGEDRGFNEQYF
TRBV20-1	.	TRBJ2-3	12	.	TGCAGTGCCAAAGCGCCGGAGGATACGCAGTATTTT	CSAKAPEDTQYF
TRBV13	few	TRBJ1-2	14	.	TGTGCCAGCAGCCCCCGCAGTGCTCAGGGGGGCTACACCTTC	CASSPRSAQGGYTF
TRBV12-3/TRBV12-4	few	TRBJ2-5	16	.	TGTGCCAGCAGTTTAGCCCCCGTCGGAGGGAGCGAGACCCAGTACTTC	CASSLAPVGGSETQYF
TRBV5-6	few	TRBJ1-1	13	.	TGTGCCAGCAGCTTGGGTGGTCGGGCTGAAGCTTTCTTT	CASSLGGRAEAFF
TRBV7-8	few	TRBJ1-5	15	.	TGTGCCAGCAGCTTAAGCATCCACCGGGATCAGCCCCAGCATTTT	CASSLSIHRDQPQHF